The T cell receptor (beta chain) under discussion was sequenced for a study of cytomegalovirus exposure and HLA in healthy donors. Overall study: The same platform was used for the 90 to 150 validation repertoires as for the 650 to 700 first-cohort repertoires, as reported in a later analysis. The study, taken as a whole, reports: A classifier reportedly called cytomegalovirus status with high sensitivity and specificity. Later, an analysis found that TCR clusters from the first cohort tended to co-occur in the roughly 130 validation repertoires. The authors enumerated over 150 TCR beta chains as linked to cytomegalovirus.

Repertoires were generated with immunoSEQ multiplex PCR, while TCRdb's copy carries only in-frame clones and drops some. The sample carries some 76,000 clones, 94% recorded once. This CDR3 region has 15 residues. Between the trimmed V and J ends, which lost 4 bases and 2 bases, there was a span of 14 bases. CDR1 is MGHRA and CDR2 is YSYEKL in the germline V gene. Comment on this clone: Its antigen is undetermined.

The chain carries TRBV4-1 and TRBJ1-2; TRBD1 is a possible D gene (6 bases). Input material: PBMCs. The receptor comes from a woman between 18 and 29 years old in good health and CMV-seronegative. CDR3 protein: CASSPQTGANYGYTF. CDR3 nucleotides: TGCGCCAGCAGCCCCCAGACAGGAGCAAACTATGGCTACACCTTC.